Presented here are 26 T cell receptor beta chains from one specimen sequenced in a study of early T cells in non-severe SARS-CoV-2 infection. TCRdb reanalysed the 5' RACE reads using MiXCR and keeps one entry per CDR3 protein. The table records about 77,000 distinct CDR3 sequences, over 9% of them present only once. The sample consisted of whole blood. Receptors were obtained from an adult who was a healthcare worker with PCR-confirmed SARS-CoV-2 infection or an uninfected control (not recorded which).

As concerns this clonotype: A much larger clone lies a single base off, so this may be a read error. CDR3 nucleotides: TGCGCCAGCAGCCCGGGACTAGCGGGGGAAGAGACCCAGTACTTC. Its translation: CASSPGLAGEETQYF. The chain joins TRBV5-1 to TRBJ2-5; TRBD2 matches at 14 bases. The CDR3 covers 15 residues. The ends lost 4 bases at V and 3 bases at J; junction bases unmatched: 2. Germline V CDR1 and CDR2: SGHRS, YFSETQ.

This clonotype showed up just a few times. The chain has TRBV19 and TRBJ2-2; 13 bases line up with TRBD2. The CDR3 length is 18 residues. Germline assignment: CDR1 LNHDA and CDR2 SQIVND (reference sequence). Germline trimming cut 5 bases from V and 7 bases from J; bases unmatched to any gene: 13. The CDR3 region is CASSPTLLAGGPIGELFF. The DNA of the CDR3 is TGTGCCAGTAGTCCAACCCTACTAGCGGGAGGGCCAATCGGGGAGCTGTTTTTT. Looking up the rest from reference TRBV19 and TRBJ2-2 gives the full variable domain: DGGITQSPKYLFRKEGQNVTLSCEQNLNHDAMYWYRQDPGQGLRLIYYSQIVNDFQKGDIAEGYSVSREKKESFPLTVTSAQKNPTAFYLCASSPTLLAGGPIGELFFGEGSRLTVL.

In its sample, this clonotype was seen many times. This chain's CDR3 is CASSLGLASSYNEQFF. CDR3 bases: TGCGCCAGCAGCTTGGGACTAGCGAGCTCCTACAATGAGCAGTTCTTC. V gene TRBV5-1 combines with J gene TRBJ2-1, with TRBD2 matching 8 bases. This CDR3 spans 16 amino acids. After removal of 0 bases from V and 0 bases from J, the junction contained 2 bases not matched to a gene. Germline assignment: CDR1 SGHRS and CDR2 YFSETQ.

In its sample, this clonotype was seen many times. This chain connects TRBV7-6 to TRBJ2-1; 12 bases are a match to TRBD2. J was trimmed by 6 bases and V by 5 bases; bases with no gene match: 5. The germline V gene has CDR1 SGHVS and CDR2 FNYEAQ. The CDR3 totals 15 residues. CDR3 loop: CASSKGLAGLNEQFF. For the CDR3, the DNA is TGTGCCAGCAGCAAGGGACTAGCGGGTCTCAATGAGCAGTTCTTC.

The table lists this clonotype with many counts. The chain couples TRBV5-1 to TRBJ2-1; 10 nucleotides agree with TRBD2. The V segment lost 3 bases and the J segment 8 bases; nucleotides outside the gene matches: 11. Germline V gene lookup returns CDR1 SGHRS and CDR2 YFSETQ. CDR3 size: 16 residues. The CDR3 spells CASSSLVLAGRDEQFF. DNA of the CDR3: TGCGCCAGCAGCTCCCTTGTACTAGCGGGGCGGGATGAGCAGTTCTTC.

This clonotype was counted ten times or more. The chain is built from TRBV2 and TRBJ2-2; 8 bases line up with TRBD2. J lost 4 bases, V lost 6 bases, and 4 bases had no gene match. CDR1 and CDR2 from the germline V gene are SNHLY and FYNNEI. The length of the CDR3 is 14 residues. Here the CDR3 reads CASRREDVTGELFF. The DNA of the CDR3 is TGTGCCAGCAGGCGGGAGGACGTCACCGGGGAGCTGTTTTTT.

The gene calls are TRBV20-1 and TRBJ2-1, with 12 bases lining up with TRBD2. The CDR3 runs 16 residues. The germline V gene encodes CDR1 DFQATT and CDR2 SNEGSKA (reference sequence). Trimming at V came to 0 bases and at J to 11 bases, leaving 11 bases not matched to a gene. This CDR3 reads CSARDLTSGRKGKQFF. CDR3 DNA sequence: TGCAGTGCTAGAGATCTCACTAGCGGGAGGAAGGGGAAGCAGTTCTTC.

This clonotype appeared many times. V gene TRBV11-2 combines with J gene TRBJ2-1, with unresolved D. V was shortened by 2 bases and J by 8 bases, with 13 bases between the two germline ends. Germline CDR1 and CDR2: SGHAT and FQNNGV. The length of the CDR3 is 14 residues. In DNA form, the CDR3 reads TGTGCCAGCAGCTTAACCAGGATAGTCGATGAGCAGTTCTTC. The encoded protein is CASSLTRIVDEQFF.

This clonotype occurred many times. The chain combines TRBV30 with TRBJ2-1; 8 bases are shared with TRBD2. Trimming cost V 0 bases and J 10 bases; bases outside gene matches: 8. The CDR3 extends over 14 amino acids. Germline CDR1 is GTSNPN and CDR2 is SVGIG (reference sequence). The CDR3 DNA is TGTGCCTGGAGTGTAGGCGGGACTAGTAGCGAGCAGTTCTTC. The encoded protein is CAWSVGGTSSEQFF.

This chain connects TRBV7-9 to TRBJ1-6, with TRBD1 matching over 8 bases. CDR3 length: 15 residues. The germline V gene encodes CDR1 SEHNR and CDR2 FQNEAQ (reference sequence). Trimming took 2 bases from V and 6 from J; bases not matched to a gene: 3. CDR3 nucleotides: TGTGCCAGCAGCTTACCTGACAGGGGTAATTCACCCCTCCACTTT. This codes for CASSLPDRGNSPLHF. The full variable domain, its missing parts supplied by reference TRBV7-9 and TRBJ1-6, is DTGVSQNPRHKITKRGQNVTFRCDPISEHNRLYWYRQTLGQGPEFLTYFQNEAQLEKSRLLSDRFSAERPKGSFSTLEIQRTEQGDSAMYLCASSLPDRGNSPLHFGNGTRLTVT.

This sequence joins TRBV9 and TRBJ1-3; D gene uncertain. Trimming stripped 0 bases from V and 0 bases from J, with 7 bases between. CDR3 length equals 15 residues. Germline V gene data show CDR1 as SGDLS and CDR2 as YYNGEE. The CDR3 loop reads CASSVVPGSGNTIYF. The CDR3 region has the DNA TGTGCCAGCAGCGTAGTTCCGGGCTCTGGAAACACCATATATTTT.

The CDR3 nucleotides read TGTGCCACCCAGACTAGCACAGATACGCAGTATTTT. Encoded protein: CATQTSTDTQYF. This rearrangement joins TRBV10-3 to TRBJ2-3; no definite D call. Per the germline V gene, CDR1 is ENHRY and CDR2 is SYGVKD. This CDR3 contains 12 residues. V lost 10 bases and J lost 0, with 8 bases in between.

This clonotype has a count of ten or more. This chain joins TRBV28 and TRBJ2-7; 9 bases are a match to TRBD2. Germline lookup yields CDR1 MDHEN and CDR2 SYDVKM. V dropped 3 bases and J dropped 9; count of bases not matched to a gene: 3. This CDR3 is built from 12 residues. As DNA, the CDR3 is TGTGCCAGCAGTTTTGGGACTAGCCGGCAGTACTTC. It specifies CASSFGTSRQYF.

This clonotype was observed many times. V usage is TRBV11-2 and J usage is TRBJ2-5, with no clear D. The CDR3 is 16 amino acids. In germline, CDR1 is SGHAT, CDR2 FQNNGV. V was trimmed by 1 base and J by 7 bases, leaving 19 bases between them. This CDR3 reads CASSLGAAGPKLTQYF. As DNA, the CDR3 is TGTGCCAGCAGCTTAGGGGCGGCAGGCCCAAAACTGACCCAGTACTTC.

Only a few counts were recorded for this clonotype. An end of the junction does not agree with germline; a read error may underlie this. This sequence joins TRBV5-1 and TRBJ2-7; 11 bases map to TRBD2. The germline gives CDR1 SGHRS, CDR2 YFSETQ. This CDR3 has 15 residues. CDR3 sequence (DNA): TGTGCCAGCAGCTTGACTAGCGGGATTACCTACGAGCAGTACTTC. The encoded protein is CASSLTSGITYEQYF.

This clonotype was recorded at least ten times. CDR3 sequence reads: CASNQGQGAMFGYTF. CDR3 coding DNA: TGTGCCAGCAACCAGGGACAGGGGGCGATGTTTGGCTACACCTTC. This sequence joins TRBV12-3 or TRBV12-4 and TRBJ1-2, with 12 bases matching TRBD1. Trimming cost V 7 bases and J 7 bases; bases outside gene matches: 10. The CDR3 sequence is 15 residues long.

Ten or more counts support this clonotype. V gene TRBV20-1 combines with J gene TRBJ2-4; perhaps TRBD1 as D (6 bases). Germline V gene lookup returns CDR1 DFQATT and CDR2 SNEGSKA (reference sequence). The CDR3 is 13 amino acids. V was shortened by 2 bases and J by 6 bases, with 11 bases between the two germline ends. Here the CDR3 DNA reads TGCAGTGCTAGATTAGGACAGTTAAACATTCAGTACTTC. Translated: CSARLGQLNIQYF.

The rearrangement joins TRBV4-2 to TRBJ2-2; D might be TRBD1 (6 bases). The CDR3 totals 13 residues. Germline assignment: CDR1 LGHNA and CDR2 YNFKEQ. Trimming removed 5 bases at V and 6 bases at J, with 10 bases between. CDR3 in amino acids: CASSSTGPGELFF. The CDR3 DNA follows: TGTGCCAGCAGCTCGACAGGTCCCGGGGAGCTGTTTTTT.

This clonotype was picked up a small number of times. The genes are TRBV16 and TRBJ1-1; TRBD1 matches at 9 bases. V was clipped by 0 bases and J by 3 bases; unmatched bases: 5. The CDR3 loop spans 16 amino acids. Looked up from germline, CDR1 is KGHSY and CDR2 is FQNENV. CDR3 bases: TGTGCCAGCAGCCAATCCCGGGACAGGGCACACACTGAAGCTTTCTTT. Translation gives CASSQSRDRAHTEAFF.

This clonotype was seen at least ten times. This rearrangement joins TRBV5-4 to TRBJ1-2, with TRBD1 as a possible D gene (6 bases). Per the germline V gene, CDR1 is SGHNT and CDR2 is YYREEE (reference sequence). V lost 4 bases and J 8 bases, leaving 18 bases between the germline ends. CDR3 length equals 14 residues. CDR3 in amino acids: CASSPGGKHGGYTF. Written as DNA, the CDR3 is TGTGCCAGCAGCCCTGGGGGCAAACACGGAGGCTACACCTTC. Complete variable domain (other parts from reference TRBV5-4 and TRBJ1-2): ETGVTQSPTHLIKTRGQQVTLRCSSQSGHNTVSWYQQALGQGPQFIFQYYREEENGRGNFPPRFSGLQFPNYSSELNVNALELDDSALYLCASSPGGKHGGYTFGSGTRLTVV.

This clonotype was counted ten times or more. This sequence joins TRBV3-1 and TRBJ2-5; D may be TRBD1 (6 bases). V was shortened by 0 bases and J by 4 bases, with 9 bases between the two germline ends. This CDR3 contains 14 residues. The germline V gene encodes CDR1 LGHDT and CDR2 YNNKEL (reference sequence). The CDR3 is CASSQDRGGETQYF. The CDR3 DNA reads TGTGCCAGCAGCCAAGACAGGGGCGGAGAGACCCAGTACTTC.

This clonotype was picked up a small number of times. The DNA for the CDR3 is TGTGCCTGGAGCCGGGTAGGACAGATGAACACTGAAGCTTTCTTT. This gives the protein CAWSRVGQMNTEAFF. The chain uses TRBV30 and TRBJ1-1; a weak D match, TRBD1 (6 bases). This CDR3 is 15 amino acids long. Between the trimmed V and J ends, which lost 3 bases and 0 bases, there was a span of 14 bases. Germline CDR1 and CDR2: GTSNPN and SVGIG (reference sequence).

This clonotype was recorded at least ten times. The genes are TRBV20-1 and TRBJ2-5, with D possibly TRBD2 on 6 matching bases. Germline assignment: CDR1 DFQATT and CDR2 SNEGSKA (reference sequence). Trimming left V 2 bases short and J 2 bases short, with 12 bases between. The CDR3 runs to 14 residues. CDR3 region: CSARRLAYQETQYF. The CDR3 DNA is TGCAGTGCTAGAAGGCTAGCGTATCAAGAGACCCAGTACTTC.

This clonotype has at least ten counts. V usage is TRBV20-1 and J usage is TRBJ2-7, with 7 bases matching TRBD2. In germline, CDR1 is DFQATT, CDR2 SNEGSKA (reference sequence). V shed 0 bases and J 0 bases; nucleotides not matched to a gene: 5. This CDR3 region has 15 residues. The CDR3 region is CSARDRGLGSYEQYF. In nucleotides, the CDR3 is TGCAGTGCTAGAGATAGAGGACTAGGCTCCTACGAGCAGTACTTC.

This clonotype has ten or more counts. V usage is TRBV10-3 and J usage is TRBJ2-7; 7 bases agree with TRBD2. Looked up from germline, CDR1 is ENHRY and CDR2 is SYGVKD. This CDR3 is 14 amino acids long. J gave up 7 bases and V 10 bases, and 16 bases lay outside the gene matches. As DNA, the CDR3 is TGTGCCACCAACCGACTAGCCACCAATTCGGAGCAGTACTTC. Protein product: CATNRLATNSEQYF.

This clonotype was counted at least ten times. This chain joins TRBV4-1 and TRBJ2-1; D may be TRBD1 (8 bases). The germline V gene encodes CDR1 MGHRA and CDR2 YSYEKL. The CDR3 loop spans 17 amino acids. V lost 4 bases and J 1 base, leaving 17 bases between the germline ends. The DNA for the CDR3 is TGCGCCAGCAGCCTCACAGGGGGGGAAGGGTCCTACAATGAGCAGTTCTTC. It specifies CASSLTGGEGSYNEQFF.